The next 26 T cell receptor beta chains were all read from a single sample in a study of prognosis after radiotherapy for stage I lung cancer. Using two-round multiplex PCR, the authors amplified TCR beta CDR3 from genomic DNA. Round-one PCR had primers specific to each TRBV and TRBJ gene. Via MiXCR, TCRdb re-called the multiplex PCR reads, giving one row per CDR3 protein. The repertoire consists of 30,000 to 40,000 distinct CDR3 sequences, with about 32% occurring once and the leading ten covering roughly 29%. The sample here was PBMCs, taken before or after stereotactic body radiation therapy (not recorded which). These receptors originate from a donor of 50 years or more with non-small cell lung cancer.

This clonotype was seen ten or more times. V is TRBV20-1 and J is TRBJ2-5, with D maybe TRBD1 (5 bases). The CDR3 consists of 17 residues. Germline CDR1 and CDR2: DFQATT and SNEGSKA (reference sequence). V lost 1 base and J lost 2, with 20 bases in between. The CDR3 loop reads CSARGEPYRLLQETQYF. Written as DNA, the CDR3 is TGCAGTGCTAGAGGAGAGCCCTACAGGCTCCTTCAAGAGACCCAGTACTTC.

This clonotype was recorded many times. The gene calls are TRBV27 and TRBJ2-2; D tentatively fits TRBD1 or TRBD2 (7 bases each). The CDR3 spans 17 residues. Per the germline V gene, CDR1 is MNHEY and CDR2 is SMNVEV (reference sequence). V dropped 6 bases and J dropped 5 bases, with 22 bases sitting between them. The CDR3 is CASSYRGAGAGTGELFF. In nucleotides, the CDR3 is TGTGCCAGCAGCTACAGGGGCGCGGGGGCAGGGACCGGGGAGCTGTTTTTT.

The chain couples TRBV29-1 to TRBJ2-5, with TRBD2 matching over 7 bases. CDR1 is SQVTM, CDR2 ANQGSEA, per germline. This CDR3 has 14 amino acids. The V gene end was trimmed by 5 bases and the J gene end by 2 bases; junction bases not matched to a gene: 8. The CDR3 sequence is CSVRRGCRQETQYF. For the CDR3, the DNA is TGCAGCGTTCGGCGGGGGTGCCGGCAAGAGACCCAGTACTTC.

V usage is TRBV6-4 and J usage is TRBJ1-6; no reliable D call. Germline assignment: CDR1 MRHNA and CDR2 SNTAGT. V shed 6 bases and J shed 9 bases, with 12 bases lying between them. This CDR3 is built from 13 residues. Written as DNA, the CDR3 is TGTGCCAGCAGATGTGAGCCGGGTTCACCCCTCCACTTT. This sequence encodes CASRCEPGSPLHF.

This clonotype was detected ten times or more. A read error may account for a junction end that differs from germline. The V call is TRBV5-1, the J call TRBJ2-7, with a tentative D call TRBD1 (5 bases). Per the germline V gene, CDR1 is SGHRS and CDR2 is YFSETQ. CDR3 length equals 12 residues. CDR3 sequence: CASSLSGYEQYF. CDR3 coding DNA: TGTGCCAGCAGCTTATCAGGGTACGAGCAGTACTTC. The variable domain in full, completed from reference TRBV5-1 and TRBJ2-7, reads KAGVTQTPRYLIKTRGQQVTLSCSPISGHRSVSWYQQTPGQGLQFLFEYFSETQRNKGNFPGRFSGRQFSNSRSEMNVSTLELGDSALYLCASSLSGYEQYFGPGTRLTVT.

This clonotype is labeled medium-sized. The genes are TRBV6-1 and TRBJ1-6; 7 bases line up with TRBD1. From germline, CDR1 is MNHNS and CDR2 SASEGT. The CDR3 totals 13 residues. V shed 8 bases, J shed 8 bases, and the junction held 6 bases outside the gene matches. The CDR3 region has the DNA TGTGCCAGCCAGACAGGGAGGGATTCACCCCTCCACTTT. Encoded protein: CASQTGRDSPLHF.

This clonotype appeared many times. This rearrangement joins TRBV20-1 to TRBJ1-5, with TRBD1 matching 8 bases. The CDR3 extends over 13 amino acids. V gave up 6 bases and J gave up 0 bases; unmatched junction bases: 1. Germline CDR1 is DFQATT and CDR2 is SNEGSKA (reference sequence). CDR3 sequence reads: CSAQGGSNQPQHF. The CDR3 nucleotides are TGCAGTGCACAGGGGGGTAGCAATCAGCCCCAGCATTTT.

CDR3: CASSWTGRNGYTF. As DNA, the CDR3 is TGTGCCAGCAGCTGGACAGGGAGAAACGGCTACACCTTC. The chain recombines TRBV5-4 with TRBJ1-2, with 8 bases aligning to TRBD1. CDR3 length equals 13 residues. Germline V lookup: CDR1 SGHNT, CDR2 YYREEE (reference sequence). V shed 3 bases, J shed 8 bases, and the junction held 6 bases outside the gene matches.

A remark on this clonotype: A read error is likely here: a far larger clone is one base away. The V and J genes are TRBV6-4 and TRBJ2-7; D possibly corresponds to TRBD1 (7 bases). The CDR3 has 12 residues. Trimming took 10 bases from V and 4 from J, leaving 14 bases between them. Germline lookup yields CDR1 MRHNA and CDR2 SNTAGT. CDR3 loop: CATQGGFYEQYF. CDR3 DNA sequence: TGTGCCACGCAGGGGGGCTTTTACGAGCAGTACTTC.

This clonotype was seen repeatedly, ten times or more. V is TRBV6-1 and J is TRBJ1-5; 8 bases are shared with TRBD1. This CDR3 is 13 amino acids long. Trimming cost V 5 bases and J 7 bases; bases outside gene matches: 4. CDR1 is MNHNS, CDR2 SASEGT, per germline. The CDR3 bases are TGTGCCAGCAGTCAGGGGGCTTGGCAGCCCCAGCATTTT. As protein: CASSQGAWQPQHF.

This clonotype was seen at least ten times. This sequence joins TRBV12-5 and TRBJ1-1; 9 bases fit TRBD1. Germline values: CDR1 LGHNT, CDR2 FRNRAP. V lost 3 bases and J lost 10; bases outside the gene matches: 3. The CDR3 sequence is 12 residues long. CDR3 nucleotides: TGTGCTAGTGGTTTAGGACAGGGGAGAGCTTTCTTT. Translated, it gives CASGLGQGRAFF.

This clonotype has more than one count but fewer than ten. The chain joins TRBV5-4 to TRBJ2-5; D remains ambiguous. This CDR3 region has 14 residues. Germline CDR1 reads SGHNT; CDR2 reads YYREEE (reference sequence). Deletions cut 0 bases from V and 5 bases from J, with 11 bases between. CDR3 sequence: CASSLVGPRETQYF. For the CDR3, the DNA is TGTGCCAGCAGCTTGGTCGGGCCTCGGGAGACCCAGTACTTC.

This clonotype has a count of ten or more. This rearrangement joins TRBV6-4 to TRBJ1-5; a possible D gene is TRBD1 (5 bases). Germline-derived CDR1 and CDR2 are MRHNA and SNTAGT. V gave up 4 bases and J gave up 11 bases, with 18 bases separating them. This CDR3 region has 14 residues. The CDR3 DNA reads TGTGCCAGCAGTGCCGGGGGTTCCTCGAGGGCCCAGCATTTT. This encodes CASSAGGSSRAQHF.

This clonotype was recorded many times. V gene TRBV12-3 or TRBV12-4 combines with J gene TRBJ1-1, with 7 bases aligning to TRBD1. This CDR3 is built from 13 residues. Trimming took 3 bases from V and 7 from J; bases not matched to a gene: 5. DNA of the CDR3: TGTGCCAGCAGTTTGAACAGGGGCGGTGAAGCTTTCTTT. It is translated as CASSLNRGGEAFF.

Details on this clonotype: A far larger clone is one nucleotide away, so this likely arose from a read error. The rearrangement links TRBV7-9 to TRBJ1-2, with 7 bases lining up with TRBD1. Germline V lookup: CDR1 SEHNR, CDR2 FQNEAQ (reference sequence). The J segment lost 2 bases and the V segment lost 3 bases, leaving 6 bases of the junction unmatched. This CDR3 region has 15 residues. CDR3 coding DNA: TGTGCCAGCAGCTTGGGACAGCACTCCAACTATGGCTACACCTTC. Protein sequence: CASSLGQHSNYGYTF.

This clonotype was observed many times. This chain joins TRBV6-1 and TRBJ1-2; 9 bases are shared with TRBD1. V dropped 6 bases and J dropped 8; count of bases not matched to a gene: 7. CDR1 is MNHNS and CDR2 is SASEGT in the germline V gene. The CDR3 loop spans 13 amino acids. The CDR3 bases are TGTGCCAGCAGCCGGGACAGGGTGGACGGCTACACCTTC. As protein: CASSRDRVDGYTF.

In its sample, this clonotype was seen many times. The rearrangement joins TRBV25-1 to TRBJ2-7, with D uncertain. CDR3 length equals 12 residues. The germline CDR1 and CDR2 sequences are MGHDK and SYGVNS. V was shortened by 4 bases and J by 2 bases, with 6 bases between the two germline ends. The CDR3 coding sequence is TGTGCCAGCAGTGGACATCCCTACGAGCAGTACTTC. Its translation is CASSGHPYEQYF.

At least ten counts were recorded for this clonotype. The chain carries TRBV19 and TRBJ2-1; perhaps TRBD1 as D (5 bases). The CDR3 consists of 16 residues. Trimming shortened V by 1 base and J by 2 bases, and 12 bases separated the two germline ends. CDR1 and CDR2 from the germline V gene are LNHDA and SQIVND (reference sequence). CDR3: CASSIVGRVPYNEQFF. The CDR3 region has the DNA TGTGCCAGTAGTATAGTGGGCAGGGTCCCCTACAATGAGCAGTTCTTC.

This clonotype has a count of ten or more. For the CDR3, the DNA is TGCGCCAGCAGCTTTACAGGGGTTGGAGGTACGCAGTATTTT. Translation gives CASSFTGVGGTQYF. The gene calls are TRBV5-1 and TRBJ2-3; TRBD1 matches at 7 bases. There are 14 residues in the CDR3. Germline V gives CDR1 SGHRS, CDR2 YFSETQ. After removal of 2 bases from V and 8 bases from J, the junction contained 8 bases not matched to a gene.

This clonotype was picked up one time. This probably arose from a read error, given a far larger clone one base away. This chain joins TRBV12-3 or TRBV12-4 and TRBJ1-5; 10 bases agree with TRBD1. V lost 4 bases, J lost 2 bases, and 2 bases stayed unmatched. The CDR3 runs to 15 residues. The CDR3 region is CASSWDRGGNQPQHF. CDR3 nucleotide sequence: TGTGCCAGCAGTTGGGACAGGGGTGGCAATCAGCCCCAGCATTTT.

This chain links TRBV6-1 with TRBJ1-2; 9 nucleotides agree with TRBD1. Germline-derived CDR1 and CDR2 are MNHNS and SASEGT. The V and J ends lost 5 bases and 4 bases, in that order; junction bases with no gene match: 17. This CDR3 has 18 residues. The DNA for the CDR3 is TGTGCCAGCAGTACCAAGGGCACAGGGGGCATTCTTTGCTATGGCTACACCTTC. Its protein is CASSTKGTGGILCYGYTF.

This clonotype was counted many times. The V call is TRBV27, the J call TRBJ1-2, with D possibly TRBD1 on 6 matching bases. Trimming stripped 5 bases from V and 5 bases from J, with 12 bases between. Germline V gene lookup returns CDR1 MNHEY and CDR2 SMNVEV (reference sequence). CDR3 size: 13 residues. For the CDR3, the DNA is TGTGCCAGCAGTACCCGGACAGATTATGGCTACACCTTC. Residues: CASSTRTDYGYTF.

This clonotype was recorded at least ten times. The CDR3 sequence is CSALDTLEAFF. CDR3 in DNA: TGCAGCGCCTTAGACACCCTCGAAGCTTTCTTT. V gene TRBV29-1 combines with J gene TRBJ1-1; no clear D. The V end was cut by 7 bases, the J end by 8 bases, with 14 bases between. The CDR3 is 11 residues long. CDR1 SQVTM and CDR2 ANQGSEA come from the germline V gene.

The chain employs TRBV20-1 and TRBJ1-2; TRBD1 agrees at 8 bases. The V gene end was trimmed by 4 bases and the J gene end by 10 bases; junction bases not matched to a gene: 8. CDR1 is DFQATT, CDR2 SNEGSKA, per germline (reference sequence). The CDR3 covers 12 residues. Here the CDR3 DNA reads TGCAGTGCTATCACAGGGGGATGTGTCTACACCTTC. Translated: CSAITGGCVYTF.

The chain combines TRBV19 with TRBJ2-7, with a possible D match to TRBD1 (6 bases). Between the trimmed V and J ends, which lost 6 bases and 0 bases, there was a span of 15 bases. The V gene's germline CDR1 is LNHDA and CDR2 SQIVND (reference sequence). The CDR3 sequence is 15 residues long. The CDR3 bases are TGTGCCAGTAGGGGCCAGGGGAAGAGCTCCTACGAGCAGTACTTC. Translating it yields CASRGQGKSSYEQYF.

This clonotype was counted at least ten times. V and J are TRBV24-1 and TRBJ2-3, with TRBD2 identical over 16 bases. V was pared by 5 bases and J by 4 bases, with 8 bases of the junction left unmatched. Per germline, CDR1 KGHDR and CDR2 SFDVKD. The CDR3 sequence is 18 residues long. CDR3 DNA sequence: TGTGCCACCAGTGGCTACCAGGGACTAGCGGGGGGGGCAGATACGCAGTATTTT. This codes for CATSGYQGLAGGADTQYF.